The 14 T cell receptor beta chains below were found in one sample sequenced in a study of T cell responses to AZD1222 COVID-19 vaccine. The data were produced by immunoSEQ multiplex PCR, yet TCRdb's version contains in-frame clones alone and is incomplete. Among 45,000 to 55,000 clones, 80% to 90% were seen once, and the ten largest hold 10%. Material: peripheral blood, obtained on day 0 of AZD1222 vaccination. The receptors come from an adult in good health.

J is TRBJ1-4 and V is TRBV28; no firm D call. The CDR3 totals 13 residues. V lost 6 bases to trimming and J lost 7 bases, with 12 bases between them. The germline gives CDR1 MDHEN, CDR2 SYDVKM. The CDR3 here is CASSSPAGEKLFF. The DNA for the CDR3 is TGTGCCAGCAGCTCCCCAGCGGGTGAAAAACTGTTTTTT. Full variable domain (rest looked up from reference TRBV28 and TRBJ1-4): DVKVTQSSRYLVKRTGEKVFLECVQDMDHENMFWYRQDPGLGLRLIYFSYDVKMKEKGDIPEGYSVSREKKERFSLILESASTNQTSMYLCASSSPAGEKLFFGSGTQLSVL.

V gene TRBV3-1 (or the pseudogene TRBV3-2) combines with J gene TRBJ2-7, with 11 bases that match TRBD2. Germline CDR1 is LGHDT and CDR2 is YNNKEL (reference sequence). With 4 bases clipped from V and 6 bases from J, the junction kept 11 bases outside the gene matches. The length of the CDR3 is 16 residues. DNA for the CDR3: TGTGCCAGCAGCCTCCGGAACTTAGCGGGAGGGGGCGAGCAGTACTTC. Amino acids: CASSLRNLAGGGEQYF.

The rearrangement links TRBV11-2 to TRBJ2-7, with a possible D match to TRBD1 (5 bases). The CDR3 loop spans 12 amino acids. The V end was cut by 6 bases, the J end by 3 bases, with 9 bases between. Germline V gives CDR1 SGHAT, CDR2 FQNNGV. This CDR3 reads CASRGRGYEQYF. Here the CDR3 DNA reads TGTGCCAGCAGGGGAAGGGGCTACGAGCAGTACTTC. Based on the CDR3 plus reference TRBV11-2 and TRBJ2-7, the full variable domain is EAGVAQSPRYKIIEKRQSVAFWCNPISGHATLYWYQQILGQGPKLLIQFQNNGVVDDSQLPKDRFSAERLKGVDSTLKIQPAKLEDSAVYLCASRGRGYEQYFGPGTRLTVT.

This chain links TRBV28 with TRBJ2-5; D unresolved. Per germline, CDR1 MDHEN and CDR2 SYDVKM. The CDR3 has 15 residues. Trimming shortened V by 3 bases and J by 1 base, and 12 bases separated the two germline ends. The CDR3 coding sequence is TGTGCCAGCAGTTTTATTTTCGGCGGCCAAGAGACCCAGTACTTC. Protein product: CASSFIFGGQETQYF.

The chain joins TRBV20-1 to TRBJ1-2, with D possibly being TRBD1 (6 bases). Germline values: CDR1 DFQATT, CDR2 SNEGSKA (reference sequence). Trimming took 4 bases from V and 8 from J, leaving 11 bases between them. CDR3 length equals 11 residues. CDR3 in amino acids: CSATGVRGYTF. The CDR3 DNA sequence: TGCAGTGCTACAGGGGTAAGGGGCTACACCTTC.

The V gene is TRBV5-4, the J gene TRBJ1-2, with 12 positions matching TRBD1. Germline CDR1 is SGHNT and CDR2 is YYREEE (reference sequence). CDR3 size: 16 residues. The ends lost 5 bases at V and 6 bases at J; junction bases unmatched: 11. The CDR3 bases are TGTGCCAGCAGTTCTCCGGGACAGGGGGCCCCTCATGGCTACACCTTC. Its protein is CASSSPGQGAPHGYTF.

The rearrangement links TRBV19 to TRBJ2-7, with D possibly matching TRBD2 (5 bases). Germline CDR1 LNHDA, CDR2 SQIVND (reference sequence). The CDR3 totals 15 residues. Trimming removed 2 bases at V and 3 bases at J, with 14 bases between. The CDR3 sequence is CASSISAIGGYEQYF. The CDR3, as DNA: TGTGCCAGTAGTATATCAGCGATTGGAGGCTACGAGCAGTACTTC. The whole variable domain, filled in from reference TRBV19 and TRBJ2-7, reads DGGITQSPKYLFRKEGQNVTLSCEQNLNHDAMYWYRQDPGQGLRLIYYSQIVNDFQKGDIAEGYSVSREKKESFPLTVTSAQKNPTAFYLCASSISAIGGYEQYFGPGTRLTVT.

This chain joins TRBV6-4 and TRBJ2-3, with TRBD2 identical over 8 bases. The CDR3 consists of 15 residues. The J segment lost 5 bases and the V segment lost 10 bases, leaving 14 bases of the junction unmatched. Germline V lookup: CDR1 MRHNA, CDR2 SNTAGT. The CDR3 loop reads CAIPPPSGLRDTQYF. The CDR3, as DNA: TGTGCCATCCCACCCCCTAGCGGGCTCAGAGATACGCAGTATTTT.

This clone was found a few times. The J gene is TRBJ1-2, the V gene TRBV27; perhaps TRBD1 as D (6 bases). Trimming left V 6 bases short and J 2 bases short, with 22 bases between. CDR1 MNHEY and CDR2 SMNVEV come from the germline V gene (reference sequence). The length of the CDR3 is 17 residues. CDR3 DNA sequence: TGTGCCAGCAGCCTCCGACAGGACCCCATCCAAAACTATGGCTACACCTTC. Its translation: CASSLRQDPIQNYGYTF.

V and J are TRBV7-9 and TRBJ2-7, with D perhaps assigned TRBD1 or TRBD2 (5 bases each). The length of the CDR3 is 15 residues. CDR1 SEHNR and CDR2 FQNEAQ come from the germline V gene (reference sequence). Trimming pared 1 base from V and 6 bases from J, leaving 16 bases between. CDR3 nucleotides: TGTGCCAGCAGCTTAGGCCTGGGACCCCTGGTCGAGCAGTACTTC. It is translated as CASSLGLGPLVEQYF.

V gene TRBV5-1 combines with J gene TRBJ1-2, with 7 bases that match TRBD1. Per germline, CDR1 SGHRS and CDR2 YFSETQ. The CDR3 contains 17 residues. Losses at the gene ends were 4 bases for V and 6 bases for J; bases not matched to a gene: 18. The CDR3 here is CASSQTPGDRPLNGYTF. The DNA for the CDR3 is TGCGCCAGCAGCCAAACTCCGGGGGACAGACCACTCAATGGCTACACCTTC.

The chain employs TRBV2 and TRBJ1-1; the match to TRBD1 covers 10 bases. This CDR3 has 18 amino acids. Germline CDR1 reads SNHLY; CDR2 reads FYNNEI. V lost 0 bases to trimming and J lost 3 bases; unmatched junction nucleotides: 10. The CDR3 sequence: CASSEAVVGQGRDTEAFF. The CDR3 DNA sequence: TGTGCCAGCAGTGAAGCGGTTGTGGGACAGGGGAGGGACACTGAAGCTTTCTTT.

The gene calls are TRBV6-6 and TRBJ1-5; no definite D call. This CDR3 has 14 residues. Germline lookup yields CDR1 MNHNY and CDR2 SVGAGI (reference sequence). V was trimmed by 5 bases and J by 1 base, leaving 9 bases between them. In nucleotides, the CDR3 is TGTGCCAGCAGTCTCTCGGGGAGCAATCAGCCCCAGCATTTT. It yields the protein CASSLSGSNQPQHF.

The CDR3 sequence: CASIPTLGTIYGYTF. DNA for the CDR3: TGTGCCAGCATCCCAACGTTAGGGACCATCTATGGCTACACCTTC. The chain carries TRBV28 and TRBJ1-2; TRBD1 is a possible D gene (5 bases). Trimming shortened V by 7 bases and J by 4 bases, and 19 bases separated the two germline ends. The CDR3 is made up of 15 amino acids. Germline CDR1 is MDHEN and CDR2 is SYDVKM.